The rows below give T cell receptor beta chains drawn from one sample of a study of blood T cell repertoires in COVID-19. The assay was immunoSEQ multiplex PCR, and TCRdb's table has in-frame clones only and misses some. This sample has 200,000 to 300,000 clones; over 65% occur once, and the top ten carry about 3.5%. Sequencing was carried out using peripheral blood. These receptors all stem from an elderly woman with acute or convalescent COVID-19. Each CDR3 is given with its conserved first and last residue. D genes are given only for firm matches. Size tells how often a clone was seen (once, few, many) or the class of an expanded clone, and some rows leave it out.

cdr3_length j_call clone_size v_call d_call cdr3_nt cdr3_aa
20 TRBJ2-2 - TRBV6-2/TRBV6-3 - TGTGCCAGCAGTTACCCCAGGGGAAGGGGCGGACCTACGAACACCGGGGAGCTGTTTTTT CASSYPRGRGGPTNTGELFF
15 TRBJ2-5 - TRBV7-9 TRBD1 TGTGCCAGCAGCACCCGGGACAGGGGAGCGGAGACCCAGTACTTC CASSTRDRGAETQYF
16 TRBJ1-5 - TRBV2 - TGTGCCAGCACCTCGGAACAGATGTATAGCAATCAGCCCCAGCATTTT CASTSEQMYSNQPQHF
15 TRBJ2-2 - TRBV5-4 TRBD2 TGTGCCAGCAGCTTATCGGGGGGGAACACCGGGGAGCTGTTTTTT CASSLSGGNTGELFF
11 TRBJ1-2 - TRBV7-9 - TGTGCCAGCAGCTTTCTCCTCGGCTACACCTTC CASSFLLGYTF
15 TRBJ2-7 - TRBV19 - TGTGCCAGTAGTATCACAGGGTTGGGATTTTACGAGCAGTACTTC CASSITGLGFYEQYF
17 TRBJ2-3 - TRBV25-1 TRBD2 TGTGCCAGCAACCCCGGGACTAGCGGGGGGGCGGGAGATACGCAGTATTTT CASNPGTSGGAGDTQYF
16 TRBJ2-1 - TRBV2 TRBD1 TGTGCCAGCGGGGGGGAGGGACAGGGGTCCCACAATGAGCAGTTCTTC CASGGEGQGSHNEQFF
12 TRBJ1-4 - TRBV19 - TGTGCCAGGTTAAATAACAGGGAAAAACTGTTTTTT CARLNNREKLFF
14 TRBJ2-3 - TRBV4-1 - TGCGCCAGCAGCCAAGCGCAGGGAACAGATACGCAGTATTTT CASSQAQGTDTQYF
14 TRBJ1-2 - TRBV4-2 - TGTGCCAGCAGCCAAGTGGACAGTCCCTATGGCTACACCTTC CASSQVDSPYGYTF
14 TRBJ2-1 - TRBV5-4 - TGTGCCAGCAGCCCCGGGGGGCTACACAATGAGCAGTTCTTC CASSPGGLHNEQFF
11 TRBJ1-1 - TRBV29-1 - TGCAGCGTTTTCCGGAACACTGAAGCTTTCTTT CSVFRNTEAFF
13 TRBJ2-5 - TRBV7-7 - TGTGCCAGCAGCCCCCCCAGGGAAGAGACCCAGTACTTC CASSPPREETQYF
17 TRBJ1-2 few TRBV5-4 TRBD1 TGTGCCAGCAGACCCGGGACAGGGGTTGTTGGAGGCTATGGCTACACCTTC CASRPGTGVVGGYGYTF
17 TRBJ1-3 - TRBV5-1 - TGCGCCAGCAGCTTGGTGGGCCAGACCCTCTCTGGAAACACCATATATTTT CASSLVGQTLSGNTIYF
13 TRBJ1-2 - TRBV2 - TGTGCCAGCAGTGAGACAGGCGACTATGGCTACACCTTC CASSETGDYGYTF
16 TRBJ2-7 - TRBV5-1 TRBD1 TGCGCCAGCAGCTTGGTACCCGGGACAGGGGGCTACGAGCAGTACTTC CASSLVPGTGGYEQYF
16 TRBJ2-7 - TRBV7-2 TRBD2 TGTGCCAGCAGCTTAGCGGGACTAGCGGGAGTCGACGAGCAGTACTTC CASSLAGLAGVDEQYF
13 TRBJ1-6 - TRBV2 - TGTGCCAGCAGGGGGCAGCAAAATTCACCCCTCCACTTT CASRGQQNSPLHF
14 TRBJ2-7 - TRBV3-1/TRBV3-2 TRBD2 TGTGCCAGCAGCCTTTCGCCCGGGACTAGCGAGCAGTACTTC CASSLSPGTSEQYF
15 TRBJ2-5 - TRBV7-9 - TGTGCCAGCAGCAGTACTAAAGTCAGGGTGGAGACCCAGTACTTC CASSSTKVRVETQYF
18 TRBJ2-3 - TRBV6-2/TRBV6-3 TRBD2 TGTGCCAGCAGTAACCCGCTGGTAGCGGGGATCGGCACAGATACGCAGTATTTT CASSNPLVAGIGTDTQYF